One T cell receptor (beta chain) is described in this entry. Sequencing was performed with immunoSEQ multiplex PCR; in TCRdb, only in-frame clones are kept and a portion is missing. The data show more than 550,000 clones, around 87% seen once. The CDR3 is 18 residues long. V was trimmed by 4 bases and J by 2 bases, leaving 23 bases between them. Per the germline V gene, CDR1 is LGHNA and CDR2 is YNFKEQ. The source of the sample is a study of shared T cell receptors in the human thymus. These data are also associated with another study on human thymus T cells. In that study: Each of the donors was a healthy Finnish infant who was undergoing open corrective cardiac surgery for congenital heart defects. Resections from corrective heart surgery supplied the thymus tissue.

Sequenced material: thymocytes. This clonotype was obtained from a boy younger than two with a congenital heart defect. The chain has TRBV4-2 and TRBJ2-5; possible D gene TRBD1, 7 bases. Here the CDR3 DNA reads TGTGCCAGCAGCCGCCGGCAGGGGGGTTCCCAAAGTCAAGAGACCCAGTACTTC. Translated: CASSRRQGGSQSQETQYF.